The clone carrying this T cell receptor beta chain was counted ten times or more. The V gene lost 0 bases and the J gene lost 0 bases, with 6 bases spanning the gap. Germline CDR1 SGHTA, CDR2 FQGNSA. This CDR3 is 15 amino acids long. These data come from a study of T cell repertoires in cytomegalovirus infection. Study information: From public TCR beta signatures came an indication of both CMV infection and matching HLA type.

A single record per CDR3 protein comes from TCRdb applying MiXCR to the reads. This table holds about 80,000 distinct CDR3 sequences, roughly 3.5% found once. This clonotype was sampled from a human donor in good health (CMV status not recorded). Some clones in this sample may be carry-over from other donors' samples. This chain joins TRBV7-2 and TRBJ2-1; D is ambiguous. What was sequenced was PBMCs. The CDR3 is CASSLAYGSYNEQFF. In DNA form, the CDR3 reads TGTGCCAGCAGCTTAGCTTACGGCTCCTACAATGAGCAGTTCTTC.